This entry describes one T cell receptor (beta chain). What it binds is not known. The data were obtained in a study of cytomegalovirus exposure and HLA in healthy donors. Findings and limits, study-wide: In a later analysis, 17,000 or so TCR beta sequences were associated with HLA alleles at 0.05 false discovery rate. Most CMV-associated TCR beta chains appeared HLA-restricted in a later analysis. Later analysis identified a missense DCLRE1C variant that was linked to TCR beta V- and J-gene trimming.

The CDR3 is made up of 15 amino acids. The junction had 3 bases not matched to a gene; V was cut back by 6 bases and J by 3 bases. Germline assignment: CDR1 SNHLY and CDR2 FYNNEI. Researchers ran the PCR with 60 Vbeta and 13 Jbeta primers. The repertoire was sequenced with immunoSEQ multiplex PCR; TCRdb's copy has only in-frame clones and lacks some. The table has approximately 100,000 clones, about 80% seen once; the top ten hold under 3.5%. The sample taken for sequencing was PBMCs. The receptor was derived from a female donor in good health and CMV-seronegative. The J gene is TRBJ1-4, the V gene TRBV2; TRBD1 aligns across 11 bases. The CDR3 region is CASRTDRGPNEKLFF. DNA for the CDR3: TGTGCCAGCAGGACGGACAGGGGGCCTAATGAAAAACTGTTTTTT.